This T cell receptor (beta chain) appears in the sequencing data of a study of blood T cell repertoires in COVID-19. Overall study: The samples span acute and convalescent COVID-19 from the United States, Italy and Spain.

The CDR3 has 15 residues. Germline values: CDR1 SEHNR, CDR2 FQNEAQ (reference sequence). Trimming at V came to 7 bases and at J to 0 bases, leaving 8 bases not matched to a gene. Profiled with immunoSEQ multiplex PCR; TCRdb holds only in-frame clones, not every one. Counted here are 350,000 to 550,000 clones, 75% to 90% occurring once; the ten biggest clones make up about 4.5%. There are a few counts of this clone. The TCR was taken from a woman aged 25 to 39 with acute or convalescent COVID-19. The rearrangement joins TRBV7-9 to TRBJ1-2, with TRBD1 matching over 7 bases. Sequenced input: peripheral blood. CDR3 loop: CASTERQGPNYGYTF. DNA of the CDR3: TGTGCCAGCACCGAGAGACAGGGCCCTAACTATGGCTACACCTTC.